This TCR beta chain was obtained from a study of OX40 agonist ivuxolimab in advanced cancers. Overall study results and limits: There were also nonresponders showing low normalized T-cell clonal expansion. Expanded clones belonging to CD8+ T cells outnumbered, on average, those of CD4+.

TCRdb keeps only in-frame clones here, not all; method: immunoSEQ multiplex PCR. The sample contains roughly 76,000 clones, approximately 85% of which appear only once. Remarks on this clone: The antigen remains undetermined.

This CDR3 has 13 amino acids. The V gene's germline CDR1 is MNHNS and CDR2 SASEGT. With 6 bases clipped from V and 8 bases from J, the junction kept 7 bases outside the gene matches. This receptor was identified in an adult with an advanced solid tumor such as melanoma, head and neck, liver or kidney cancer. The source material was CD4+ or CD8+ T cells sorted from blood, sampled in a trial of the OX40 agonist ivuxolimab. The J gene is TRBJ1-2, the V gene TRBV6-1; 9 bases are shared with TRBD1. As DNA, the CDR3 is TGTGCCAGCAGGCCGACAGGGGGAGGAGGCTACACCTTC. Translation: CASRPTGGGGYTF.